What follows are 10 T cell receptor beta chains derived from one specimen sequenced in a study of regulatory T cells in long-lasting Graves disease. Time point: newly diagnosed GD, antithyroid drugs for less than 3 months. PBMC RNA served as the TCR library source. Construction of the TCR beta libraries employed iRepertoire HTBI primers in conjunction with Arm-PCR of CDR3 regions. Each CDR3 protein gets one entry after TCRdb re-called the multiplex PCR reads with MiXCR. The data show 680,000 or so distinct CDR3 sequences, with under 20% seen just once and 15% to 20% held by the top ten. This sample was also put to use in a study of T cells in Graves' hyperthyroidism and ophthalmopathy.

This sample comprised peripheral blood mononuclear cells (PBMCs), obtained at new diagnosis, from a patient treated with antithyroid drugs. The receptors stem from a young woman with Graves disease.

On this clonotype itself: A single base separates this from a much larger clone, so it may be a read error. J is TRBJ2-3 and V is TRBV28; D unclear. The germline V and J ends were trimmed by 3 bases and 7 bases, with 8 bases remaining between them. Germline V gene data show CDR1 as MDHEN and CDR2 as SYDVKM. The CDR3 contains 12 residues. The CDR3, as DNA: TGTGCCAGCAGTTTGGGCCGCCATACGCAGTATTTT. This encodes CASSLGRHTQYF.

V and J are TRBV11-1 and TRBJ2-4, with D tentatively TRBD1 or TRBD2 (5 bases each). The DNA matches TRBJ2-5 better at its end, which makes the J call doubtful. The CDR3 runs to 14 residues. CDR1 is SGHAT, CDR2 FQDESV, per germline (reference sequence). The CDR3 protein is CASSSSSGLETQYF. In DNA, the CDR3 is TGTGCCAGCAGCAGCTCCTCGGGGCTGGAGACCCAGTACTTC.

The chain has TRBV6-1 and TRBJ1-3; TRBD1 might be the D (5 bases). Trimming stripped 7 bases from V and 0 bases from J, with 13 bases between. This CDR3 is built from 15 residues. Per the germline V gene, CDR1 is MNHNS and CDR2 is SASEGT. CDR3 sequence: CASMRGPPSGNTIYF. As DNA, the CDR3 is TGTGCCAGCATGAGGGGCCCTCCCTCTGGAAACACCATATATTTT.

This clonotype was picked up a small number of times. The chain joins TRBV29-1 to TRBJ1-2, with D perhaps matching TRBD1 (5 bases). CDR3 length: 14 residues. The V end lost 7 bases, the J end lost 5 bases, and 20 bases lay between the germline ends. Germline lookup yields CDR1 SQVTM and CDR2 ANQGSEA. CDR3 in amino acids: CSAESGDSQYGYTF. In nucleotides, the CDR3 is TGCAGCGCTGAGTCAGGAGACAGTCAATATGGCTACACCTTC.

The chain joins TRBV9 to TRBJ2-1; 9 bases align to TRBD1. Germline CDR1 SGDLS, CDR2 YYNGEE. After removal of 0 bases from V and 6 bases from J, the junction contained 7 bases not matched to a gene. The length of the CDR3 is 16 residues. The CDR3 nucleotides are TGTGCCAGCAGCGTAGTGGGGACAGGGTTGAGCAATGAGCAGTTCTTC. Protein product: CASSVVGTGLSNEQFF.

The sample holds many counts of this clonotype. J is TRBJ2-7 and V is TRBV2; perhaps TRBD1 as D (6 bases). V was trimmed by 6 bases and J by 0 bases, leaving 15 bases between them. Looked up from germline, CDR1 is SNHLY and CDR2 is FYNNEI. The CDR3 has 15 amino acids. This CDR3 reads CASSGTYLYSYEQYF. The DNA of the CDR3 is TGTGCCAGCAGCGGGACATACCTTTACTCCTACGAGCAGTACTTC.

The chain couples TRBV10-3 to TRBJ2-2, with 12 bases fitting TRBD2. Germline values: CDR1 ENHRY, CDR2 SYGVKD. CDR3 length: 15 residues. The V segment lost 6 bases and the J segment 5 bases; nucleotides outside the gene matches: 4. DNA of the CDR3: TGTGCCATCAGGCAACTAGCGGGAGGAACCGGGGAGCTGTTTTTT. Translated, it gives CAIRQLAGGTGELFF.

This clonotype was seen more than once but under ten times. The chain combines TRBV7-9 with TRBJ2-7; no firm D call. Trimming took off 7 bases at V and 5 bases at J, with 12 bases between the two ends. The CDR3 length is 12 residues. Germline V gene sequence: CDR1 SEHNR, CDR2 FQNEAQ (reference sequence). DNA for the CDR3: TGTGCCAGCACGCCCTGGGGTAACGAGCAGTACTTC. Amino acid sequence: CASTPWGNEQYF.

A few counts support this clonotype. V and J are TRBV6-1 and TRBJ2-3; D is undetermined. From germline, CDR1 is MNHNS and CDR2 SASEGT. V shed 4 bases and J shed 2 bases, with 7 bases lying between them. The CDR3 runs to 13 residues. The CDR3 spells CASSVIHTDTQYF. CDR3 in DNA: TGTGCCAGCAGTGTAATACACACAGATACGCAGTATTTT.

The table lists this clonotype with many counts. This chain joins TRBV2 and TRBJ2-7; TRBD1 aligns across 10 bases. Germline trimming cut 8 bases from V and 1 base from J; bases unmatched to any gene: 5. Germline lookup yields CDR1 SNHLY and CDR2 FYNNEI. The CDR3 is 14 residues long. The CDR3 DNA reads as TGTGCCAGCTTCGGACAGGGGGGTTCCTACGAGCAGTACTTC. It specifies CASFGQGGSYEQYF.